The entry that follows covers one TCR beta chain sequence. In the source study's methods: Estimated nucleated cell counts came from reference gene primer amplification. Libraries were prepared by immunoSEQ multiplex PCR; TCRdb keeps only in-frame clonotypes and omits some of them. The DNA was the basis for D and trimming; V, J and clone size are from that table. The sample carries some 140,000 clones, roughly 84% recorded once. The sample originates from a study of blood T cell repertoires in COVID-19. Looked up from germline, CDR1 is SNHLY and CDR2 is FYNNEI. Trimming shortened V by 6 bases and J by 4 bases, and 9 bases separated the two germline ends. The CDR3 length is 12 residues.

Sequencing was carried out using peripheral blood. The clonotype was recovered from a man in his fifties or sixties with COVID-19, enrolled during active disease. The chain recombines TRBV2 with TRBJ1-2, with a possible D match to TRBD1 (5 bases). CDR3 nucleotides: TGTGCCAGCAGGGATGACAGCTATGGCTACACCTTC. Protein sequence: CASRDDSYGYTF. Full variable domain (missing parts from reference TRBV2 and TRBJ1-2): EPEVTQTPSHQVTQMGQEVILRCVPISNHLYFYWYRQILGQKVEFLVSFYNNEISEKSEIFDDQFSVERPDGSNFTLKIRSTKLEDSAMYFCASRDDSYGYTFGSGTRLTVV.